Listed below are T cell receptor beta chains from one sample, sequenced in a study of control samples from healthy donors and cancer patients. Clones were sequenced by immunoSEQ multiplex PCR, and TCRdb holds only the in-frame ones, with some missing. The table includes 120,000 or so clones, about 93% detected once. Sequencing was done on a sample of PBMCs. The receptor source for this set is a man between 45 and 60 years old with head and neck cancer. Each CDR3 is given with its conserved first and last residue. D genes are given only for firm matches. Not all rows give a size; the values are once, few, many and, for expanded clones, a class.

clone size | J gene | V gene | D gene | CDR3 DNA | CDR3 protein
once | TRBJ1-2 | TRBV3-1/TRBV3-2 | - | TGTGCCAGCAGCCAAGATTTCGGGGCCACCCACTATGGCTACACCTTC | CASSQDFGATHYGYTF
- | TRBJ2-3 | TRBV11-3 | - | TGTGCCAGCAGCTTAGGCGGAAGCACAGATACGCAGTATTTT | CASSLGGSTDTQYF
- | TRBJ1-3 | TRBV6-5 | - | TGTGCCAGCAGGACACAGGGAGGAAACACCATATATTTT | CASRTQGGNTIYF
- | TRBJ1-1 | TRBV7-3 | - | TGTGCCAGCAGCTTGAAGGGGGGCACTGAAGCTTTCTTT | CASSLKGGTEAFF
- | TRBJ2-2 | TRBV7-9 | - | TGTGCCAGCAGAACGGCTTTGGGCGGGGAGCTGTTTTTT | CASRTALGGELFF
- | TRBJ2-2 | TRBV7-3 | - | TGTGCCAGCAGCTTTTCGAACACCGGGGAGCTGTTTTTT | CASSFSNTGELFF
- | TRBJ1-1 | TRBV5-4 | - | TGTGCCAGCACCACGCCCTTGGAGAACACTGAAGCTTTCTTT | CASTTPLENTEAFF
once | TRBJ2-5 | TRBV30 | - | TGTGCCTGGAGTGTACTAGGGGGGGGAGAGACCCAGTACTTC | CAWSVLGGGETQYF
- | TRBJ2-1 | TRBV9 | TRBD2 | TGTGCCCGCAGCGAGAGGGGACTAGCGGGGGGGCCTCACAATGAGCAGTTCTTC | CARSERGLAGGPHNEQFF
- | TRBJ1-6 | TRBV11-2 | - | TGTGCCAGCAGCTCCCTTTCGGTGGGAGGTTATGCACCCCTCCACTTT | CASSSLSVGGYAPLHF
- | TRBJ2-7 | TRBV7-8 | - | TGTGCCAGCAGCTTAGACAGAGCCTACGAGCAGTACTTC | CASSLDRAYEQYF
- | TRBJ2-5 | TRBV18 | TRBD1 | TGTGCCAGCTCACAGGGGACAGGGCAAGAGACCCAGTACTTC | CASSQGTGQETQYF
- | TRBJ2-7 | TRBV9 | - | TGTGCCAGCAGCTCCGACGGGCCCCCTGTTTCCGAGCAGTACTTC | CASSSDGPPVSEQYF
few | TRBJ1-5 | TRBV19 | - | TGTGCCAGTAGTAACGAGCGGGGGCCCCAGCATTTT | CASSNERGPQHF
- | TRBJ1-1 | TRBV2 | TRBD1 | TGTGCCAGCAGTGAAGATCAAGGGGGCGCAAGGCTTTCCACTGAAGCTTTCTTT | CASSEDQGGARLSTEAFF
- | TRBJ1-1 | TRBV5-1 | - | TGCGCCAGCAGCCGACTCAGGAACACTGAAGCTTTCTTT | CASSRLRNTEAFF
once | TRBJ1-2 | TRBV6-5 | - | TGTGCCAGCAGTTTTGTGCCTCAAGCGGATGGCTACACCTTC | CASSFVPQADGYTF
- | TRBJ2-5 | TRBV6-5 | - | TGTGCCAGCACAGAGGGGGGCCGAGAGACCCAGTACTTC | CASTEGGRETQYF
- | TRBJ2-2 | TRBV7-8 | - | TGTGCCAGCAGCCCCACGGGAAACACCGGGGAGCTGTTTTTT | CASSPTGNTGELFF
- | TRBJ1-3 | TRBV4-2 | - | TGTGCCAGCACTTCCGCGGGGGGTAGGGAAAACACCATATATTTT | CASTSAGGRENTIYF
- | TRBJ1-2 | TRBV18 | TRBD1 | TGTGCCAGCTCACCAGGTCAGCCCAGGGGGAGTAATGGCTACACCTTC | CASSPGQPRGSNGYTF
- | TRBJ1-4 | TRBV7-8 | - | TGTGCCAGCAGCTTAGTAAGCCTTGCAACTAATGAAAAACTGTTTTTT | CASSLVSLATNEKLFF
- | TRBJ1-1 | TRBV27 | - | TGTGCCAGCAAGCTGGAAGGTTTCACTGAAGCTTTCTTT | CASKLEGFTEAFF